The 7 T cell receptor beta chains reported below all come from one sample, sequenced in a study of beta chain features in type 1 diabetes. The investigators reverse transcribed all of the isolated RNA, so they sequenced expressed TCRB transcripts. Sequencing was performed with immunoSEQ multiplex PCR; in TCRdb, only in-frame clones are kept and a portion is missing. The table shows around 310,000 clones, with 9.5% to 12% occurring only once. Sequenced: naive CD4+ T cells from blood. The receptors were gathered from a woman under 40 in good health.

CDR3: CASSFVGGFSYNEQFF. The CDR3, as DNA: TGTGCCAGTAGTTTCGTGGGCGGGTTTTCCTACAATGAGCAGTTCTTC. The gene calls are TRBV19 and TRBJ2-1; tentative D call: TRBD2 (5 bases). The length of the CDR3 is 16 residues. Looked up from germline, CDR1 is LNHDA and CDR2 is SQIVND (reference sequence). The V gene lost 5 bases and the J gene lost 1 base, with 15 bases spanning the gap.

This clone came up a few times. The chain joins TRBV5-6 to TRBJ2-7; 7 bases are a match to TRBD1. CDR3 size: 12 residues. CDR1 and CDR2 from the germline V gene are SGHDT and YYEEEE. With 4 bases clipped from V and 4 bases from J, the junction kept 2 bases outside the gene matches. The CDR3 spells CASSQQGYEQYF. As DNA, the CDR3 is TGTGCCAGCAGCCAACAGGGGTACGAGCAGTACTTC.

A few counts support this clone. J is TRBJ1-2 and V is TRBV7-3; D call uncertain. V dropped 0 bases and J dropped 0 bases, with 5 bases sitting between them. The CDR3 sequence is 14 residues long. Germline-derived CDR1 and CDR2 are SGHTA and FQGTGA. The CDR3 DNA sequence: TGTGCCAGCAGCTTAACCGGGACTAACTATGGCTACACCTTC. This translates into CASSLTGTNYGYTF.

This clone came up a few times. J is TRBJ1-2 and V is TRBV6-5; D call uncertain. This CDR3 spans 11 amino acids. CDR1 MNHEY and CDR2 SVGAGI come from the germline V gene. Trimming shortened V by 6 bases and J by 5 bases, and 7 bases separated the two germline ends. The CDR3 sequence is CASSSQYGYTF. CDR3 DNA sequence: TGTGCCAGCAGCTCCCAGTATGGCTACACCTTC.

The chain joins TRBV2 to TRBJ1-4; D remains unclear. V was cut by 6 bases and J by 5 bases, with 7 bases left in between. The germline V gene encodes CDR1 SNHLY and CDR2 FYNNEI. The CDR3 loop spans 12 amino acids. CDR3 sequence: CASRRRNEKLFF. The CDR3 nucleotides are TGTGCCAGCAGGAGGAGGAATGAAAAACTGTTTTTT.

V is TRBV7-9 and J is TRBJ1-1, with D perhaps matching TRBD1 (5 bases). Germline CDR1 and CDR2: SEHNR and FQNEAQ (reference sequence). The V gene lost 3 bases and the J gene lost 1 base, with 12 bases spanning the gap. The CDR3 runs to 15 residues. CDR3: CASSFGWGQNTEAFF. The CDR3 DNA reads TGTGCCAGCAGCTTCGGGTGGGGCCAGAACACTGAAGCTTTCTTT.

The rearrangement links TRBV7-3 to TRBJ2-5; D is uncertain. Germline assignment: CDR1 SGHTA and CDR2 FQGTGA. Trimming stripped 3 bases from V and 4 bases from J, with 9 bases between. The CDR3 runs to 13 residues. CDR3 nucleotide sequence: TGTGCCAGCAGCTTCTCGCTATTAGAGACCCAGTACTTC. It is translated as CASSFSLLETQYF.